This T cell receptor (beta chain) was sequenced for a study of beta chain features in type 1 diabetes. The study, taken as a whole, reports: Insertions at VDJ junctions were less frequent in type 1 diabetes patients. These patients also deleted more nucleotides at the same junctions. The study found that naive, central memory and Treg TCRB repertoires appeared more similar in patients than in healthy donors.

CDR1 is DFQATT and CDR2 is SNEGSKA in the germline V gene (reference sequence). The CDR3 is made up of 11 amino acids. V shed 5 bases and J shed 3 bases, with 6 bases lying between them. The table lists this clone with a few counts. Its antigen is still unknown. Every isolated RNA sample was fully reverse transcribed, so sequencing captured expressed TCRB transcripts. Sequenced naive, central memory and regulatory T cell samples produced an average of about 3.6 million reads. Sequenced by immunoSEQ multiplex PCR; TCRdb stores in-frame clones only, minus some. The top ten clones hold more than 0.025% of a sample with nearly 250,000 clones, around an eighth of them seen once.

The material sequenced was naive CD4+ T cells from blood. The V call is TRBV20-1, the J call TRBJ2-3; no firm D call. This TCR was sampled from a woman between 40 and 50 years old in good health. CDR3 nucleotides: TGCAGTGCTTACCGGACAGATACGCAGTATTTT. It codes for CSAYRTDTQYF.